The following is a T cell receptor beta chain sequence with its context. Its antigen is undetermined. Its ends do not fully match the called genes, so a read error is possible. Every sampled donor was Caucasian and healthy. The data derive from a study of identical twins. Overall study findings and caveats: Abundant beta clonotypes from cord blood had fewer insertions, unlike memory repertoires, which showed none.

The V gene's germline CDR1 is DFQATT and CDR2 SNEGSKA (reference sequence). The length of the CDR3 is 17 residues. Unique molecular identifiers were present on the cDNA, which also gained a universal primer site by template switching. MiXCR, run by TCRdb on the 5' RACE reads, gives a single entry per CDR3 protein. This repertoire shows 200,000 to 250,000 distinct CDR3 sequences, about 7% found once; its top ten account for more than 3%. This sample also belongs to another study, concerning yellow fever vaccine responses in identical twins.

V gene TRBV20-1 combines with J gene TRBJ2-1, with 12 nucleotides matching TRBD2. This clonotype originated in a woman under 30 in good health. Sequenced input: memory (CD45RO+) T cells sorted from blood. The CDR3 DNA sequence: TGCTGTGCCTATCAAGGACTAGCGGGATCCCCCTACAATGAGCAGTTCTTC. Its protein product is CCAYQGLAGSPYNEQFF.